This entry features one TCR beta chain sequence. What antigen it recognizes has not been identified. No base qualities exist here, and no much larger clone lies one base off it. The data derive from a study of T-cell memory formation after mild COVID-19 (dated by TCRdb to about 2021). With regard to the full study: TCR sequence clusters from the two donors were largely donor specific. In a couple of donors, T-cell clones that expanded and contracted after mild COVID-19 were tracked by sequencing TCRalpha and TCRbeta repertoires over time. Two young, previously healthy adult volunteers, one female and one male, were included in the cohort. General study outcomes and caveats: Contracting CD4+ clones were found mainly in CM and EM memory subsets, while CD8+ clones were enriched in EMRA. Some responding clones were found in pre-infection memory, which suggests that pre-existing cross-reactive memory T cells took part in the SARS-CoV-2 response. SARS-CoV-2 specificity was not confirmed for the second-wave clones peaking on day 37. The study covered only a couple of mild cases, and larger cohorts including severe cases with pre-infection samples were considered necessary. From day 15 to 85, contracting clones showed balanced CD4/CD8 phenotypes, whereas a second wave of clones that expanded from day 15 to 37 leaned towards CD4+.

Ficoll-Paque density gradient centrifugation was used to isolate PBMCs. TCRdb shows the sequencer as Illumina NovaSeq 6000. cDNA libraries for TCRalpha and TCRbeta were prepared by 5'RACE using constant-segment primers, with sample barcodes and unique molecular identifiers added. Trizol reagent was used to extract RNA from every sample. Libraries were amplified in two PCR steps, with a second sample barcode and Illumina TruSeq adapters added in the second step. Sequencing of libraries was performed on an Illumina NovaSeq with 2 x 150 bp paired-end reads. The original methods were these. The reads were demultiplexed and collapsed into UMI-guided consensus sequences using migec v1.2.7. With mixcr v2.1.11, UMI consensuses were aligned to TRA and TRB V and J templates and assembled into clonotypes. A clonotype was counted as expanded or contracted only if both edgeR and NoisET called the change significant, with noise models trained on biological replicates. For edgeR calls, the cutoffs were a false discovery rate-adjusted p below 0.01 and a log2 fold-change threshold of 1. As an exploratory analysis of dynamics, max-normalized trajectories of the 1000 most abundant clonotypes were examined by PCA with hierarchical clustering. Separately sequenced CD4+ and CD8+ repertoires were used to assign the CD4 or CD8 phenotype of responding clones. The public reads were reanalyzed by TCRdb: fastp trimming at Q25, MiXCR alignment, in-frame beta chains only. Each entry is one CDR3 protein sequence, shown with its most common DNA and genes. TCRdb, not the original authors, processed these V and J calls. The sample table contains 120,000 or so distinct CDR3 sequences; only one count was recorded for about 16% of them. The ten largest clones take up around 13% of the sample.

The junction shows trimming of 7 bases on V and 4 bases on J, and the gene matches do not reach 12 bases of it. CDR1 and CDR2 were assigned from the germline V gene (reference sequence) as LNHDA and SQIVND. The CDR3 covers 16 residues, taking in both the cysteine and the phenylalanine. Here the CDR3 DNA is all that survives: 48 bases in frame from base 1. The source material was PBMCs or a T cell subset sorted from them (not recorded which). The sequence is built from TRBV19 and TRBJ2-1, and 8 junctional nucleotides match TRBD2. This TCR was sampled from an adult woman who had mild COVID-19 (a few samples of this study predate the infection). The sample titles of this study are shuffled in the database, so cell type and time point are left out; the donor was told from shared clones. The CDR3 reads CASTSSHSGRYNEQFF. At the DNA level, the sequence is TGTGCCAGTACTTCATCCCACAGCGGGAGATACAATGAGCAGTTCTTC.